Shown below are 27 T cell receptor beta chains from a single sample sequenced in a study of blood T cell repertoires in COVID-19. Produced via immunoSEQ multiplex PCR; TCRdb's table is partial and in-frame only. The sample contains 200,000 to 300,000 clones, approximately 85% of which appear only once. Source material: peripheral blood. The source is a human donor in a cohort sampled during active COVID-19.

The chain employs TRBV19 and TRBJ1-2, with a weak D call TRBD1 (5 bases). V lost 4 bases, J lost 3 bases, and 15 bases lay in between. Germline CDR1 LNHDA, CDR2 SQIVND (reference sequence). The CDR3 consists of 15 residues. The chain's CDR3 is CASSTLLGGDYGYTF. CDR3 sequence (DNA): TGTGCCAGTAGTACACTCCTCGGGGGGGACTATGGCTACACCTTC.

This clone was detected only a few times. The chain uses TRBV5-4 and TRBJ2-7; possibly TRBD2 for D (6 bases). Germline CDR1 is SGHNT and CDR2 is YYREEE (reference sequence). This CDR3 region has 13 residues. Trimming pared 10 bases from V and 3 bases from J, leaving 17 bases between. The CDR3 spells CASSPGTLYEQYF. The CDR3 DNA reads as TGTGCCTCCTCACCCGGGACTCTCTACGAGCAGTACTTC.

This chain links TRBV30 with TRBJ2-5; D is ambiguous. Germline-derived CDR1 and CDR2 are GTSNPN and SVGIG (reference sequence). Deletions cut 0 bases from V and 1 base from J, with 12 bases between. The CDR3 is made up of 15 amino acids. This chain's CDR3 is CAWSVSNGPQETQYF. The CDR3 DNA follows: TGTGCCTGGAGTGTATCGAATGGGCCCCAAGAGACCCAGTACTTC.

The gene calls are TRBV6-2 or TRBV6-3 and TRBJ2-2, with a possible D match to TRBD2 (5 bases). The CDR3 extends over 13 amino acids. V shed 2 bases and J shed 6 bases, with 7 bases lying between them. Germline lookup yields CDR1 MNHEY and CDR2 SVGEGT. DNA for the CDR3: TGTGCCAGCAGTTACGTGGACTCCGGGGAGCTGTTTTTT. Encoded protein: CASSYVDSGELFF.

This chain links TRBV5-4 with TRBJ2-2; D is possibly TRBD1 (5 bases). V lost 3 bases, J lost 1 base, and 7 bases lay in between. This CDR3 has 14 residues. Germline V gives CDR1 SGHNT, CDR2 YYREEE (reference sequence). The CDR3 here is CASSSGQNTGELFF. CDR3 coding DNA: TGTGCCAGCAGCTCCGGACAGAACACCGGGGAGCTGTTTTTT.

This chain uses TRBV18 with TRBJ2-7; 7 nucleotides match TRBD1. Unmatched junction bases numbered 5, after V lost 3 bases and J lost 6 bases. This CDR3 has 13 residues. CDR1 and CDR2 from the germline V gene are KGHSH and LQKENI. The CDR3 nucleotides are TGTGCCAGCTCACCCCCCGACAGGGCCGAGCAGTACTTC. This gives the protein CASSPPDRAEQYF.

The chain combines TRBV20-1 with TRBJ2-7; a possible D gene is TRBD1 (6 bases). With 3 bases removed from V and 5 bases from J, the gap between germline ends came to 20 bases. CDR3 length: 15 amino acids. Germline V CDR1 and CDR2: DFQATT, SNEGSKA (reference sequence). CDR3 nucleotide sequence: TGCAGTGCTAGTGTCGGGATTACAGGGACCAACGAGCAGTACTTC. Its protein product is CSASVGITGTNEQYF.

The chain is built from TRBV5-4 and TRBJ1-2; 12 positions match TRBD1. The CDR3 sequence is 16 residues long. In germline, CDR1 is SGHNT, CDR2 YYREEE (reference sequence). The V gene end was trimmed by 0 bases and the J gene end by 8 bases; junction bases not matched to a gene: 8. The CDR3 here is CASSLVLGQGAGGYTF. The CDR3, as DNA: TGTGCCAGCAGCTTGGTCCTGGGACAGGGGGCTGGGGGCTACACCTTC.

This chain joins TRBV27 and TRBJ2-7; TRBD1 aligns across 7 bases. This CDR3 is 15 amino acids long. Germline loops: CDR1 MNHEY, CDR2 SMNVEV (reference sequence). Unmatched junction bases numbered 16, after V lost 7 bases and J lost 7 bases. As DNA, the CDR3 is TGTGCCAGCAAATCCGGGACAGCCTTATTTGGGGAGCAGTACTTC. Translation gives CASKSGTALFGEQYF.

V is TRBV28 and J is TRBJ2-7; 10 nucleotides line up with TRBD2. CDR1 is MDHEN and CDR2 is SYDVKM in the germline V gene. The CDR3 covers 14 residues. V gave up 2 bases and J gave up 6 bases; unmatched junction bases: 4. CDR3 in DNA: TGTGCCAGCAGTTTACTAGCGGGAGAAAGCGAGCAGTACTTC. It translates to CASSLLAGESEQYF.

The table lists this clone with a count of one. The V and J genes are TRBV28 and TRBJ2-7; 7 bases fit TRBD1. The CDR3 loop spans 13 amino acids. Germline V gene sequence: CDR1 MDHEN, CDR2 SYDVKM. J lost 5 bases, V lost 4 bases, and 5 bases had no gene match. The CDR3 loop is CASSSTGINEQYF. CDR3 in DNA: TGTGCCAGCAGTTCGACAGGGATAAACGAGCAGTACTTC.

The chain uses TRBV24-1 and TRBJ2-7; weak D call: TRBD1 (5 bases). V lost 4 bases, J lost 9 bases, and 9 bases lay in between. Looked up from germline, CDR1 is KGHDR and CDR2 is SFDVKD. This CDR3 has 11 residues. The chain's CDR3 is CATSDRQRQYF. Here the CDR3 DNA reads TGTGCCACCAGTGACCGACAGAGGCAGTACTTC.

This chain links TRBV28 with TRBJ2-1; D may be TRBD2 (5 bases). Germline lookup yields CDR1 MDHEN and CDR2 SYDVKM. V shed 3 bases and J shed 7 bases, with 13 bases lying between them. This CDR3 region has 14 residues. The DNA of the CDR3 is TGTGCCAGCAGTTTTACCCCCTCGGGGAATGAGCAGTTCTTC. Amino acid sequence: CASSFTPSGNEQFF.

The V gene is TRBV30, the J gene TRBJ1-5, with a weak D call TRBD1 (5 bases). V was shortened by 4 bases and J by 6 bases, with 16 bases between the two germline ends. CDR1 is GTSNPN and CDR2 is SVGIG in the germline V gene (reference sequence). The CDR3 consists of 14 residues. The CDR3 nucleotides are TGTGCCTGGACCTACGGGGGGTCGGGTCAGCCCCAGCATTTT. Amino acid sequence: CAWTYGGSGQPQHF.

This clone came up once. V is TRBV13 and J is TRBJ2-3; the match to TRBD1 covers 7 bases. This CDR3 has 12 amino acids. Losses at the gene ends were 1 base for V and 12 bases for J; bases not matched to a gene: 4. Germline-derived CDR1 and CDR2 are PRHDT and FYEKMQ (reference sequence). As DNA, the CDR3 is TGTGCCAGCAGCTTAGAACAGGGGTTCCAGTATTTT. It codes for CASSLEQGFQYF.

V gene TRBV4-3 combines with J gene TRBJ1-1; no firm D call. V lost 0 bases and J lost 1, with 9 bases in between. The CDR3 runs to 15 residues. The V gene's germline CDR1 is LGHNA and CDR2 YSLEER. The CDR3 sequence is CASSQDSGSNTEAFF. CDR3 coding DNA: TGCGCCAGCAGCCAAGATTCAGGTTCGAACACTGAAGCTTTCTTT.

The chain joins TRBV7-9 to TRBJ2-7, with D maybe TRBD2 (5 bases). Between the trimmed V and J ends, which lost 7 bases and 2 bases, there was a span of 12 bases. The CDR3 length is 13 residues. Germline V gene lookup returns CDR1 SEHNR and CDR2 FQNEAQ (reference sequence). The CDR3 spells CASTLSGPYEQYF. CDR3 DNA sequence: TGTGCCAGCACCCTAAGCGGACCCTACGAGCAGTACTTC.

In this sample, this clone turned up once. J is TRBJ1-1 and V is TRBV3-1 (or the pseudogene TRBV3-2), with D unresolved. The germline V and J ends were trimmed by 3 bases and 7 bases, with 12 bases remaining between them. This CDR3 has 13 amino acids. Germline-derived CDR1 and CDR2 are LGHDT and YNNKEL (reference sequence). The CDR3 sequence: CASSHPSPGEAFF. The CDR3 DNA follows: TGTGCCAGCAGCCACCCGTCCCCCGGTGAAGCTTTCTTT.

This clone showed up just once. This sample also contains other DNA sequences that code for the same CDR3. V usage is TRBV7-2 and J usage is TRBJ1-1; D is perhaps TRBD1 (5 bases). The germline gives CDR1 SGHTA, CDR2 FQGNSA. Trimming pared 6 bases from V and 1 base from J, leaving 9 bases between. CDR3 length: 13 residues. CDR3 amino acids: CASSLDRNTEAFF. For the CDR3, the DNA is TGTGCCAGCAGTCTAGACAGGAACACTGAAGCTTTCTTT.

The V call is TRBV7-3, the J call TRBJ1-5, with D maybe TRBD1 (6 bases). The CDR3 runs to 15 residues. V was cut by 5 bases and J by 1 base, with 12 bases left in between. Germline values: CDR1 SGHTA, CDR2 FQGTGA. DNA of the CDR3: TGTGCCAGCAGCCTCACCGGGACAAGCAATCAGCCCCAGCATTTT. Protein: CASSLTGTSNQPQHF.

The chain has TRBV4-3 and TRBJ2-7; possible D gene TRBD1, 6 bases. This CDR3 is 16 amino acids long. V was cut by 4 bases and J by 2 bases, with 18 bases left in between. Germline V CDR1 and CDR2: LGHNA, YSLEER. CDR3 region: CASSRQRKPGAYEQYF. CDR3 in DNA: TGCGCCAGCAGCCGACAGAGGAAGCCAGGGGCCTACGAGCAGTACTTC.

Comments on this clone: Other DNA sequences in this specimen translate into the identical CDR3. The CDR3 DNA sequence: TGTGCCAGCAGCGCCAGGGGTTCCGGAAACACCATATATTTT. Residues: CASSARGSGNTIYF. This chain uses TRBV9 with TRBJ1-3; a weak D match, TRBD1 (6 bases). V lost 3 bases and J lost 4, with 11 bases in between. Per the germline V gene, CDR1 is SGDLS and CDR2 is YYNGEE. The CDR3 runs 14 residues.

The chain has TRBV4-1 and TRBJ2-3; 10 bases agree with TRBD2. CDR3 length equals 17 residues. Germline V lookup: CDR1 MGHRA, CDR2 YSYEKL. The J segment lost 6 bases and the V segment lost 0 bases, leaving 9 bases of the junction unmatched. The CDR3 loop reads CASSQDRGAGGPDTQYF. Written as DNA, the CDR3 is TGCGCCAGCAGCCAAGATCGGGGAGCGGGAGGGCCGGATACGCAGTATTTT.

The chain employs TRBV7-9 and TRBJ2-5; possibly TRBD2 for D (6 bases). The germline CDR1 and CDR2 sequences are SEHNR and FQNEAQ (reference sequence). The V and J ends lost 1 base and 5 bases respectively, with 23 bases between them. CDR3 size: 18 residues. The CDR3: CASSLEGGPGIWRETQYF. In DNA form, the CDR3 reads TGTGCCAGCAGCTTAGAAGGAGGGCCAGGGATATGGCGGGAGACCCAGTACTTC.

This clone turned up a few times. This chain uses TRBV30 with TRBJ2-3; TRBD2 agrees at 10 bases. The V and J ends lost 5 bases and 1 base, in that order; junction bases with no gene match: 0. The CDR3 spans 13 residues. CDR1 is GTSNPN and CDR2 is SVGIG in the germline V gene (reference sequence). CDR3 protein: CAWLAGGTDTQYF. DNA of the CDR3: TGTGCCTGGCTAGCGGGGGGCACAGATACGCAGTATTTT.

Here the CDR3 reads CAISVRQGDGYTF. CDR3 bases: TGTGCCATCAGTGTAAGACAGGGTGATGGCTACACCTTC. The gene calls are TRBV10-3 and TRBJ1-2; 7 positions agree with TRBD1. CDR3 size: 13 residues. Germline V gene sequence: CDR1 ENHRY, CDR2 SYGVKD. The V gene end was trimmed by 4 bases and the J gene end by 6 bases; junction bases not matched to a gene: 5.

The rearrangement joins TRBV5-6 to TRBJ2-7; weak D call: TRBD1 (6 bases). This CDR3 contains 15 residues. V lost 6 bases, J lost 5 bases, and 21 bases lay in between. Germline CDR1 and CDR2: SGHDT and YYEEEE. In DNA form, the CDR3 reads TGTGCCAGCACCGGAGTCCGGGACATAACTAACGAGCAGTACTTC. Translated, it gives CASTGVRDITNEQYF.